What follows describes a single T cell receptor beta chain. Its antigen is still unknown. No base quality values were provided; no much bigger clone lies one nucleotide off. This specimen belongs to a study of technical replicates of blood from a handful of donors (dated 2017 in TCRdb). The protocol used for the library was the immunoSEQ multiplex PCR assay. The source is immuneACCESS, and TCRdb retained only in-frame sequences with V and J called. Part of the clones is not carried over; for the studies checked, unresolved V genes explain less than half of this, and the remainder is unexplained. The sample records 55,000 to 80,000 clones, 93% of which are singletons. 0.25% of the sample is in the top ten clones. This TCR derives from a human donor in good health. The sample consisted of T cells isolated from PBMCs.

The CDR3 here reads CASRQVNTEAFF. The nucleotide sequence is given as TGCGCCAGCCGACAGGTCAACACTGAAGCTTTCTTT. The rearrangement joined TRBV5-1 to TRBJ1-1; TRBD1 is possibly the D segment (6 matching bases). From the germline V gene, CDR1 is SGHRS and CDR2 is YFSETQ. Spanning cysteine to phenylalanine, the CDR3 consists of 12 amino acids. This entry keeps only the CDR3 DNA: 36 bases, framed from base 1. At the junction V is shortened by 7 bases and J by 2 bases, with 9 bases in between.